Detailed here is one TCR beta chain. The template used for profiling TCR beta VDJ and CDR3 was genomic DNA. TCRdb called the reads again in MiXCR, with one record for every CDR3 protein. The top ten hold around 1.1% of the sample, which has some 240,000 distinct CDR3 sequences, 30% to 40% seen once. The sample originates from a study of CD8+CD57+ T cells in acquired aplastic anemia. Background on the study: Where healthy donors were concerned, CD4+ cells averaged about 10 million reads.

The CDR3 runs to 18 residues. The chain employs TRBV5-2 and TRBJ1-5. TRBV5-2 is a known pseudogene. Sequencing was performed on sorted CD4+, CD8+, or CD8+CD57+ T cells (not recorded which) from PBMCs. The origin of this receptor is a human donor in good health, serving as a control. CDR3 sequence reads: CASNRGRGGHDSNQPQHF. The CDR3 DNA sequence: TGTGCCAGCAACCGCGGGCGGGGTGGCCATGATAGCAATCAGCCCCAGCATTTT.